This TCR beta chain originates from a study of cytomegalovirus exposure and HLA in healthy donors. Study results and limitations: Relative to equally common others, HLA-associated TCR beta chains showed greater clonal expansion in a later analysis. In a later analysis, V- and J-gene trimming of beta chains associated with a DCLRE1C missense variant, replicated independently. Later analysis identified 16,951 TCR beta sequences associated with HLA alleles, using a false discovery rate threshold of 0.05. Some V segments, including TRBV6-2 and TRBV6-3, were excluded as indistinguishable.

This clone was detected a few times. Its antigen is unidentified. 60 Vbeta and 13 Jbeta primers were used in PCR. Measured with immunoSEQ multiplex PCR; TCRdb has only the in-frame clones, and not every one. The table has about 130,000 clones, 17% seen once. Trimming took 7 bases from V and 2 from J, leaving 11 bases between them. Germline V gene lookup returns CDR1 SQVTM and CDR2 ANQGSEA. The CDR3 length is 13 residues. The sequence came from a female donor in good health and CMV-seropositive. The gene calls are TRBV29-1 and TRBJ1-4, with D unclear. The sample taken for sequencing was PBMCs. Written as DNA, the CDR3 is TGCAGCGCCCAGCGGGCCACTAATGAAAAACTGTTTTTT. Amino acid sequence: CSAQRATNEKLFF.